This T cell receptor (beta chain) stems from a study of shared clonotypes between healthy human individuals. Whole-study context: Per donor, three plates held CD4 naive cells, three held CD4 memory, two held CD8 naive and one held CD8 memory.

The CDR3 has 15 amino acids. Germline CDR1 MNHEY, CDR2 SVGAGI. V lost 5 bases, J lost 3 bases, and 5 bases stayed unmatched. Profiled with immunoSEQ multiplex PCR; TCRdb holds only in-frame clones, not every one. The sample records about 960,000 clones, about 80% being singletons. The rearrangement uses TRBV6-5 and TRBJ1-4; 8 bases map to TRBD1. The sequencing input was memory CD4+ T cells sorted from blood. As for subset: CD45RA-negative fraction. The sequence came from a man in his late teens or twenties in good health. The CDR3 loop reads CASSTHRGANEKLFF. CDR3 nucleotide sequence: TGTGCCAGCAGTACCCACAGGGGGGCTAATGAAAAACTGTTTTTT.